This T cell receptor beta chain was found in a study of shared clonotypes between healthy human individuals. Germline V lookup: CDR1 SGHVS, CDR2 FQNEAQ. Losses at the gene ends were 1 base for V and 4 bases for J; bases not matched to a gene: 5. CDR3 length: 15 amino acids. The deep-level immunoSEQ assay was used. Measured with immunoSEQ multiplex PCR; TCRdb has only the in-frame clones, and not every one. The data show 2 million to 2.5 million clones, 90% to 96% seen once. This clone has just one count. Its antigen is still unknown. Study-wide results and limits: Clonotype sharing among the donors was expected to vary with sequencing depth.

Healthy and HIV-negative, the adult donors had no recent acute infections or vaccinations. The specimen was naive CD4+ T cells sorted from blood. The subset: CD45RA+ positively selected. The chain carries TRBV7-8 and TRBJ2-3, with TRBD2 matching over 7 bases. This clonotype was sampled from a man between 18 and 29 years old in good health. CDR3 region: CASSLVIREADTQYF. In DNA, the CDR3 is TGTGCCAGCAGCTTAGTGATCCGGGAGGCAGATACGCAGTATTTT.